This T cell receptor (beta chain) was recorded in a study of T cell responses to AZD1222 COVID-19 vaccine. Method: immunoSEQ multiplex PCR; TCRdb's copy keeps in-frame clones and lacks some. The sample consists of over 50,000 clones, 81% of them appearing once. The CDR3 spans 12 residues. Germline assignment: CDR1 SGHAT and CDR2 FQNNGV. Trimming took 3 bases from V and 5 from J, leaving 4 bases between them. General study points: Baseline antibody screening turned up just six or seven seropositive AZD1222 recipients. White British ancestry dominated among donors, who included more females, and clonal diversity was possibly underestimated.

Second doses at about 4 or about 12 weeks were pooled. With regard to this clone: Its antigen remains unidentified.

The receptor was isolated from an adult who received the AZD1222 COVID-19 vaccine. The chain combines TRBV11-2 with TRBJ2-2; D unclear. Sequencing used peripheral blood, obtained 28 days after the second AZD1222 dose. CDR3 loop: CASSLQTGELFF. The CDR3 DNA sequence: TGTGCCAGCAGCTTGCAAACCGGGGAGCTGTTTTTT.